This note documents a single TCR beta chain sequence. This entry belongs to a study of T cell changes during pregnancy in multiple sclerosis. Assay: immunoSEQ multiplex PCR; the TCRdb copy retains only in-frame clones and omits some. The sample yields over 60,000 clones, roughly nine tenths seen once. The source of this sequence is a female donor in good health, enrolled as a control in a pregnancy study. This specimen was CD4+ T cells from peripheral blood mononuclear cells, taken in the third trimester of pregnancy.

CDR3 nucleotide sequence: TGTGCCAGCTCACCGCAACAGGGAAGCAATCAGCCCCAGCATTTT. It specifies CASSPQQGSNQPQHF. This chain joins TRBV18 and TRBJ1-5; a possible D gene is TRBD1 (6 bases). The V gene's germline CDR1 is KGHSH and CDR2 LQKENI. The CDR3 has 15 amino acids. V was cut by 3 bases and J by 1 base, with 10 bases left in between.